Following are 6 T cell receptor beta chains from one sample sequenced in a study of preoperative IRX-2 immunotherapy in early breast cancer (dated by TCRdb to about 2019). This specimen's treatment or condition label, interpreted: preoperative locoregional IRX-2 cytokine immunotherapy. Library preparation was by the immunoSEQ multiplex PCR assay. The table comes from immuneACCESS by way of TCRdb, which keeps in-frame sequences with V and J called. Part of the clones is missing from these tables; in studies checked, under half for an unresolved V gene and the rest for unknown reasons. The sample has 55,000 to 70,000 clones on record, around 94% of them singletons. Roughly 1.5% of the sample goes to the ten largest clones. This specimen was taken from a patient treated with IRX-2 immunotherapy. Receptors were obtained from a human donor with breast cancer.

This chain uses TRBV15 with TRBJ2-2, with 8 nucleotides matching TRBD1. The V segment lost 5 bases and the J segment 6 bases; nucleotides outside the gene matches: 11. Germline CDR1 and CDR2: LNHNV and YYDKDF (reference sequence). The CDR3 loop spans 16 amino acids. CDR3 bases: TGTGCCACCAGCGACCGACCGACAGGGGTTGCCGGGGAGCTGTTTTTT. This encodes CATSDRPTGVAGELFF.

This chain joins TRBV27 and TRBJ2-7; D gene ambiguous. Germline CDR1 and CDR2: MNHEY and SMNVEV (reference sequence). CDR3 length: 13 residues. V was trimmed by 4 bases and J by 2 bases, leaving 9 bases between them. The CDR3 DNA reads as TGTGCCAGCAGTTCTTTACCACCCTACGAGCAGTACTTC. Amino acids: CASSSLPPYEQYF.

This rearrangement joins TRBV6-5 to TRBJ1-2; no reliable D call. Germline V CDR1 and CDR2: MNHEY, SVGAGI. The CDR3 has 15 amino acids. Between the trimmed V and J ends, which lost 0 bases and 0 bases, there was a span of 8 bases. The CDR3 protein is CASSYSTGANYGYTF. The CDR3, as DNA: TGTGCCAGCAGTTACTCGACTGGAGCTAACTATGGCTACACCTTC.

The J gene is TRBJ2-1, the V gene TRBV7-9; 7 nucleotides agree with TRBD1. CDR1 is SEHNR and CDR2 is FQNEAQ in the germline V gene (reference sequence). The ends lost 0 bases at V and 3 bases at J; junction bases unmatched: 8. The CDR3 totals 17 residues. CDR3: CASSLAPGTVSYNEQFF. CDR3 bases: TGTGCCAGCAGCTTAGCGCCCGGGACAGTCAGCTACAATGAGCAGTTCTTC.

The V call is TRBV5-1, the J call TRBJ1-1; D gene ambiguous. Looked up from germline, CDR1 is SGHRS and CDR2 is YFSETQ. Trimming stripped 5 bases from V and 1 base from J, with 15 bases between. The CDR3 is 15 amino acids. Here the CDR3 reads CASSGLRSSNTEAFF. The CDR3 nucleotides read TGCGCCAGCAGTGGTCTAAGGTCCTCGAACACTGAAGCTTTCTTT.

CDR3 residues: CASVRDTYNEQFF. CDR3 nucleotide sequence: TGTGCCAGCGTTCGGGACACCTACAATGAGCAGTTCTTC. The chain joins TRBV2 to TRBJ2-1; D may be TRBD1 (6 bases). The CDR3 consists of 13 residues. V was clipped by 8 bases and J by 2 bases, with 10 bases between them. Germline V gives CDR1 SNHLY, CDR2 FYNNEI.